This T cell receptor (beta chain) stems from a study of regulatory T cells in long-lasting Graves disease. Time point denoted: newly diagnosed GD, antithyroid drugs for less than 3 months. PBMC-extracted RNA yielded the TCR library. An approximately 10-milliliter sample of peripheral blood was drawn into EDTA tubes. Trimming took off 3 bases at V and 7 bases at J, with 15 bases between the two ends. The CDR3 loop spans 13 amino acids. Germline-derived CDR1 and CDR2 are DFQATT and SNEGSKA (reference sequence). Investigators prepared the TCR beta libraries by applying iRepertoire HTBI primers and Arm-PCR of CDR3 regions. MiXCR was run by TCRdb on the multiplex PCR reads, yielding one entry per CDR3 protein. The sample contains 370,000 or so distinct CDR3 sequences, 15% to 20% of which appear only once. This clonotype appeared a few times. Its antigen is still unknown. Whole-study results and caveats: Limited sample numbers may have lowered accuracy.

In addition, the sample was reused for a study of T cells in Graves' hyperthyroidism and ophthalmopathy.

The starting material was peripheral blood mononuclear cells (PBMCs), obtained at new diagnosis, from a patient treated with antithyroid drugs. This TCR came from a woman aged 18-30 years with Graves disease. The chain joins TRBV20-1 to TRBJ1-2; perhaps TRBD1 as D (5 bases). The CDR3 DNA reads as TGCAGTGCTAGTAAAAGGGGCAGGGCTGGCTACACCTTC. Its protein product is CSASKRGRAGYTF.